The 32 T cell receptor beta chains in this list originate from one sample, sequenced in a study of early T cells in non-severe SARS-CoV-2 infection. TCRdb independently ran MiXCR on the 5' RACE reads; one entry per CDR3 protein. Of tens of thousands of distinct CDR3 sequences detected, about 5.2% appear once; the ten largest clones hold approximately 3.6%. The sample taken for sequencing was whole blood. Receptors originate from an adult who was a healthcare worker with PCR-confirmed SARS-CoV-2 infection or an uninfected control (not recorded which).

This chain links TRBV2 with TRBJ2-1; 7 bases line up with TRBD1. CDR1 SNHLY and CDR2 FYNNEI come from the germline V gene. The CDR3 runs 12 residues. With 8 bases clipped from V and 12 bases from J, the junction kept 10 bases outside the gene matches. CDR3 loop: CASGNGQARQFF. DNA for the CDR3: TGTGCCAGCGGGAATGGACAGGCTCGGCAGTTCTTC.

This clonotype was seen a handful of times. This chain links TRBV7-2 with TRBJ1-5; D unresolved. CDR1 SGHTA and CDR2 FQGNSA come from the germline V gene. V shed 5 bases and J shed 4 bases, with 12 bases lying between them. This CDR3 is 14 amino acids long. In nucleotides, the CDR3 is TGTGCCAGCAGCGCCGACGGTCCGAATCAGCCCCAGCATTTT. As protein: CASSADGPNQPQHF.

Many counts were recorded for this clonotype. The chain employs TRBV7-2 and TRBJ2-7; D remains ambiguous. Trimming removed 5 bases at V and 3 bases at J, with 5 bases between. The germline V gene has CDR1 SGHTA and CDR2 FQGNSA. The CDR3 has 11 residues. CDR3 bases: TGTGCCAGCAGCGACCACTACGAGCAGTACTTC. Translating it yields CASSDHYEQYF.

In its sample, this clonotype was seen a few times. V is TRBV27 and J is TRBJ2-7; 14 bases map to TRBD2. This CDR3 has 15 amino acids. J gave up 6 bases and V 7 bases, and 8 bases lay outside the gene matches. CDR1 and CDR2 (germline): MNHEY, SMNVEV (reference sequence). As DNA, the CDR3 is TGTGCCAGCACCCCAATTGGGACTAGCGGGGGCGAGCAGTACTTC. Encoded protein: CASTPIGTSGGEQYF.

The chain recombines TRBV12-3 or TRBV12-4 with TRBJ2-1, with a tentative D call TRBD2 (5 bases). Trimming pared 2 bases from V and 8 bases from J, leaving 16 bases between. CDR3 length equals 15 residues. CDR3 loop: CASSLMGLTGDEQFF. The CDR3 DNA sequence: TGTGCCAGCAGTTTAATGGGCCTTACCGGGGATGAGCAGTTCTTC.

This clonotype has at least ten counts. The chain couples TRBV28 to TRBJ2-7; either TRBD1 or TRBD2 may supply D (5 bases each). Trimming removed 4 bases from V and 5 bases from J, with 21 bases in between. This CDR3 region has 16 residues. The germline V gene has CDR1 MDHEN and CDR2 SYDVKM. The CDR3 nucleotides read TGTGCCAGCAGTTCTGACACTGGGGGAGCGTCTGACGAGCAGTACTTC. This codes for CASSSDTGGASDEQYF. The entire variable domain, with the rest obtained from reference TRBV28 and TRBJ2-7, is as follows: DVKVTQSSRYLVKRTGEKVFLECVQDMDHENMFWYRQDPGLGLRLIYFSYDVKMKEKGDIPEGYSVSREKKERFSLILESASTNQTSMYLCASSSDTGGASDEQYFGPGTRLTVT.

The chain couples TRBV11-2 to TRBJ1-4; D gene unclear. CDR1 is SGHAT and CDR2 is FQNNGV in the germline V gene. Trimming left V 5 bases short and J 0 bases short, with 10 bases between. This CDR3 is 15 amino acids long. CDR3 amino acids: CASSRSGATNEKLFF. In DNA form, the CDR3 reads TGTGCCAGCAGCCGGAGCGGAGCAACTAATGAAAAACTGTTTTTT.

The V call is TRBV12-5, the J call TRBJ1-1, with D unclear. The germline gives CDR1 LGHNT, CDR2 FRNRAP. The CDR3 length is 15 residues. The V end was cut by 1 base, the J end by 5 bases, with 14 bases between. In DNA, the CDR3 is TGTGCTAGTGGTTTGGAAGGGTTGCTGCAAACTGAAGCTTTCTTT. Protein: CASGLEGLLQTEAFF. The complete variable domain, with remaining parts taken from reference TRBV12-5 and TRBJ1-1, reads DARVTQTPRHKVTEMGQEVTMRCQPILGHNTVFWYRQTMMQGLELLAYFRNRAPLDDSGMPKDRFSAEMPDATLATLKIQPSEPRDSAVYFCASGLEGLLQTEAFFGQGTRLTVV.

This clonotype has at least ten counts. V gene TRBV21-1 combines with J gene TRBJ2-7. TRBV21-1 is flagged as a pseudogene. The CDR3 extends over 13 amino acids. CDR3 loop: CASSNRSRYEQYF. The DNA for the CDR3 is TGTGCCAGCAGCAACCGGTCCAGATACGAGCAGTACTTC.

V and J are TRBV7-3 and TRBJ2-1; 7 nucleotides match TRBD1. Germline CDR1 and CDR2: SGHTA and FQGTGA. The CDR3 runs 14 residues. The V gene end was trimmed by 2 bases and the J gene end by 10 bases; junction bases not matched to a gene: 8. CDR3 sequence reads: CASSLVNRGNEQFF. The CDR3, as DNA: TGTGCCAGCAGCTTAGTCAACAGGGGCAACGAGCAGTTCTTC.

This clonotype was recorded at least ten times. V usage is TRBV12-3 or TRBV12-4 and J usage is TRBJ2-2; D tentatively reads TRBD1 or TRBD2 (5 bases each). V lost 2 bases to trimming and J lost 8 bases, with 9 bases between them. This CDR3 region has 13 residues. Here the CDR3 reads CASSLSGPGELFF. The CDR3 nucleotides read TGTGCCAGCAGTTTATCGGGACCAGGGGAGCTGTTTTTT.

This clonotype counts as medium-sized. This rearrangement joins TRBV7-8 to TRBJ2-3; 7 positions match TRBD2. The CDR3 has 17 residues. Germline loops: CDR1 SGHVS, CDR2 FQNEAQ. V lost 5 bases and J lost 1; bases outside the gene matches: 12. The chain's CDR3 is CASSLGGAGERTDTQYF. DNA of the CDR3: TGTGCCAGCAGCCTTGGGGGTGCGGGAGAGCGCACAGATACGCAGTATTTT.

The sample holds a few counts of this clonotype. This rearrangement joins TRBV6-1 to TRBJ2-3, with 10 bases that match TRBD2. Germline V gene data show CDR1 as MNHNS and CDR2 as SASEGT. The CDR3 length is 17 residues. V lost 1 base and J lost 3; bases outside the gene matches: 7. The chain's CDR3 is CASSEGEAGGPTDTQYF. In nucleotides, the CDR3 is TGTGCCAGCAGTGAAGGTGAAGCGGGAGGGCCTACAGATACGCAGTATTTT.

This clonotype was observed a handful of times. The chain recombines TRBV10-1 with TRBJ2-3; possibly TRBD2 for D (6 bases). Germline V gene lookup returns CDR1 WNHNN and CDR2 SYGVQD (reference sequence). V lost 2 bases and J 2 bases, leaving 11 bases between the germline ends. This CDR3 contains 15 residues. The CDR3 sequence: CASSESGRNTDTQYF. CDR3 bases: TGCGCCAGCAGTGAGAGTGGGAGGAACACAGATACGCAGTATTTT.

This chain uses TRBV6-2 or TRBV6-3 with TRBJ2-7, with 10 nucleotides matching TRBD2. Germline V gene lookup returns CDR1 MNHEY and CDR2 SVGEGT. J was trimmed by 6 bases and V by 2 bases; bases with no gene match: 4. The CDR3 length is 14 residues. The CDR3 region is CASSYLAGVGEQYF. The CDR3 DNA is TGTGCCAGCAGTTACCTAGCGGGAGTTGGCGAGCAGTACTTC.

In its sample, this clonotype was seen many times. CDR3 loop: CASSLLAESSYEQYF. As DNA, the CDR3 is TGTGCCAGCAGCTTATTAGCGGAAAGCTCCTACGAGCAGTACTTC. The chain carries TRBV7-3 and TRBJ2-7, with D maybe TRBD2 (6 bases). Germline lookup yields CDR1 SGHTA and CDR2 FQGTGA. The V gene lost 2 bases and the J gene lost 0 bases, with 11 bases spanning the gap. This CDR3 spans 15 amino acids.

Ten or more counts support this clonotype. The J gene is TRBJ1-5, the V gene TRBV28, with 7 bases identical to TRBD1. In germline, CDR1 is MDHEN, CDR2 SYDVKM. Losses at the gene ends were 10 bases for V and 7 bases for J; bases not matched to a gene: 7. There are 12 residues in the CDR3. CDR3 coding DNA: TGTGCCACCTCCGAGGGGGCCCAGCCCCAGCATTTT. It encodes CATSEGAQPQHF.

This clonotype was seen many times. Here the CDR3 reads CASSLGQSYNEQFF. For the CDR3, the DNA is TGTGCCAGCAGCTTGGGACAGTCCTACAATGAGCAGTTCTTC. The chain couples TRBV7-9 to TRBJ2-1, with TRBD1 matching over 7 bases. Trimming took 3 bases from V and 1 from J; bases not matched to a gene: 0. The CDR3 extends over 14 amino acids. CDR1 is SEHNR, CDR2 FQNEAQ, per germline (reference sequence).

This clonotype showed up many times. Mismatch with germline at one junction end may stem from a read error. The chain employs TRBV19 and TRBJ2-1; 10 nucleotides align to TRBD2. The CDR3 sequence is 17 residues long. Germline CDR1 LNHDA, CDR2 SQIVND (reference sequence). As DNA, the CDR3 is TGTGCCAGTAGTATAGCTAGCGGGAGCTTCTCCAACAATGAGCAGTTCTTC. It translates to CASSIASGSFSNNEQFF.

V usage is TRBV5-1 and J usage is TRBJ2-6, with a weak D call TRBD2 (6 bases). The germline gives CDR1 SGHRS, CDR2 YFSETQ. The CDR3 covers 16 residues. V was trimmed by 4 bases and J by 3 bases, leaving 14 bases between them. In DNA form, the CDR3 reads TGCGCCAGCAGCACGAGTTCCGGGAGTGGGGCCAACGTCCTGACTTTC. As protein: CASSTSSGSGANVLTF.

This clonotype was counted only a few times. The rearrangement uses TRBV18 and TRBJ1-5, with D uncertain. The CDR3 is 13 amino acids. Trimming left V 3 bases short and J 4 bases short, with 7 bases between. Germline assignment: CDR1 KGHSH and CDR2 LQKENI. The CDR3 protein is CASSPGQNQPQHF. The CDR3 DNA is TGTGCCAGCTCACCTGGGCAGAATCAGCCCCAGCATTTT. Together with reference TRBV18 and TRBJ1-5, the CDR3 gives the full variable domain: NAGVMQNPRHLVRRRGQEARLRCSPMKGHSHVYWYRQLPEEGLKFMVYLQKENIIDESGMPKERFSAEFPKEGPSILRIQQVVRGDSAAYFCASSPGQNQPQHFGDGTRLSIL.

This clonotype was detected many times. This chain uses TRBV19 with TRBJ2-1; 7 positions agree with TRBD1. After removal of 8 bases from V and 7 bases from J, the junction contained 11 bases not matched to a gene. Germline CDR1 LNHDA, CDR2 SQIVND (reference sequence). The CDR3 has 14 amino acids. In nucleotides, the CDR3 is TGTGCCAGTTCGAAGGGGGCTTCTTCGAATGAGCAGTTCTTC. The encoded protein is CASSKGASSNEQFF.

This clonotype was observed many times. This sequence joins TRBV5-1 and TRBJ2-4; D ambiguous. This CDR3 spans 14 amino acids. CDR1 and CDR2 (germline): SGHRS, YFSETQ. Trimming pared 0 bases from V and 8 bases from J, leaving 12 bases between. In nucleotides, the CDR3 is TGCGCCAGCAGCTTGGGGGGTTTCGTCGACATTCAGTACTTC. Amino acid sequence: CASSLGGFVDIQYF.

This sequence joins TRBV5-1 and TRBJ2-7; D remains unclear. Trimming removed 3 bases from V and 7 bases from J, with 14 bases in between. This CDR3 comprises 13 residues. Germline lookup yields CDR1 SGHRS and CDR2 YFSETQ. The CDR3 sequence: CASSSEGNGEQYF. CDR3 DNA: TGCGCCAGCAGCTCCGAAGGAAATGGGGAGCAGTACTTC.

This clonotype was detected many times. The chain has TRBV7-2 and TRBJ2-1, with 9 bases fitting TRBD1. V lost 4 bases to trimming and J lost 3 bases; unmatched junction nucleotides: 16. The CDR3 spans 19 residues. The V gene's germline CDR1 is SGHTA and CDR2 FQGNSA. The CDR3 spells CASSSIEDRGLSSYNEQFF. The CDR3 DNA reads as TGTGCCAGCAGCTCCATCGAGGACAGGGGATTATCGAGCTACAATGAGCAGTTCTTC. The whole variable domain, filled in from reference TRBV7-2 and TRBJ2-1, reads GAGVSQSPSNKVTEKGKDVELRCDPISGHTALYWYRQSLGQGLEFLIYFQGNSAPDKSGLPSDRFSAERTGGSVSTLTIQRTQQEDSAVYLCASSSIEDRGLSSYNEQFFGPGTRLTVL.

This clonotype occurred many times. The V gene is TRBV12-3 or TRBV12-4, the J gene TRBJ2-3, with 10 bases identical to TRBD2. The CDR3 sequence is 16 residues long. Trimming at V came to 5 bases and at J to 6 bases, leaving 11 bases not matched to a gene. Here the CDR3 DNA reads TGTGCCAGCAGTCTCTCTTCGCTAGCGGGAGCGGATACGCAGTATTTT. It specifies CASSLSSLAGADTQYF.

This clonotype appeared many times. The chain combines TRBV20-1 with TRBJ2-1; 12 bases line up with TRBD2. V lost 4 bases, J lost 8 bases, and 18 bases stayed unmatched. In germline, CDR1 is DFQATT, CDR2 SNEGSKA (reference sequence). CDR3 size: 18 residues. CDR3 in DNA: TGCAGTGCTAAGGTTGTGGGGACTAGCGGGTCTTTCAATGATGAGCAGTTCTTC. Residues: CSAKVVGTSGSFNDEQFF.

V is TRBV6-2 or TRBV6-3 and J is TRBJ2-7, with 8 positions matching TRBD1. The CDR3 has 18 amino acids. Germline V gene lookup returns CDR1 MNHEY and CDR2 SVGEGT. Trimming at V came to 5 bases and at J to 6 bases, leaving 21 bases not matched to a gene. The CDR3 DNA is TGTGCCAGCAGTCTATTCCCCCCATGGGGGACAGGACAAGTCGAGCAGTACTTC. This codes for CASSLFPPWGTGQVEQYF.

This clonotype was seen ten or more times. V usage is TRBV6-1 and J usage is TRBJ1-4, with TRBD1 matching over 8 bases. The germline V gene encodes CDR1 MNHNS and CDR2 SASEGT. J lost 11 bases, V lost 8 bases, and 16 bases had no gene match. The length of the CDR3 is 15 residues. Here the CDR3 DNA reads TGTGCCAGCTTCGAGAGATCAGGGGGCCGTGACAAACTGTTTTTT. Residues: CASFERSGGRDKLFF.

This chain links TRBV18 with TRBJ1-2, with D maybe TRBD1 (5 bases). Germline lookup yields CDR1 KGHSH and CDR2 LQKENI. CDR3 length equals 13 residues. Trimming took off 3 bases at V and 3 bases at J, with 8 bases between the two ends. CDR3 region: CASSPGDYYGYTF. The DNA of the CDR3 is TGTGCCAGCTCACCGGGGGATTACTATGGCTACACCTTC.

In regard to this clonotype: A much more abundant neighbour one base away suggests this may be a read error. The chain employs TRBV7-9 and TRBJ2-3, with D possibly being TRBD1 or TRBD2 (6 bases each). This CDR3 has 17 amino acids. Germline V CDR1 and CDR2: SEHNR, FQNEAQ (reference sequence). CDR3 bases: TGTGTCAGCAGCTTAGCGGACAGCGGCGGTAGCACAGATACGCAGTATTTT. Residues: CVSSLADSGGSTDTQYF.

The table lists this clonotype with many counts. The chain has TRBV10-2 and TRBJ1-2, with a tentative D call TRBD1 (5 bases). The CDR3 sequence is 13 residues long. Trimming pared 3 bases from V and 6 bases from J, leaving 11 bases between. Germline V gives CDR1 WSHSY, CDR2 SAAADI. CDR3 sequence (DNA): TGCGCCAGCAGTGAAGCAGGGTTGAATGGCTACACCTTC. Protein: CASSEAGLNGYTF.